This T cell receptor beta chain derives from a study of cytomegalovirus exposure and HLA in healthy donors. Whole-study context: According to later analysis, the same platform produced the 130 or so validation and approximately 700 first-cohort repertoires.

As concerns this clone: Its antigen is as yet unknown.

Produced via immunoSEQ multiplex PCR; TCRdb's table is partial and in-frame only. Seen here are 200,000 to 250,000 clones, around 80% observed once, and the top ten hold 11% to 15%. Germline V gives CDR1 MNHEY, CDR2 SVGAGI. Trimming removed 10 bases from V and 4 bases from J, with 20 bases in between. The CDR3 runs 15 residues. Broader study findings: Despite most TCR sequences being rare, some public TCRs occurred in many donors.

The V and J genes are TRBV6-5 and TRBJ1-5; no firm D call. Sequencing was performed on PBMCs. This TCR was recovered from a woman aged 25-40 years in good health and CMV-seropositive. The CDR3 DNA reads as TGTGCCACTTCAAGAGGGTCGGACGGAAATCAGCCCCAGCATTTT. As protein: CATSRGSDGNQPQHF.